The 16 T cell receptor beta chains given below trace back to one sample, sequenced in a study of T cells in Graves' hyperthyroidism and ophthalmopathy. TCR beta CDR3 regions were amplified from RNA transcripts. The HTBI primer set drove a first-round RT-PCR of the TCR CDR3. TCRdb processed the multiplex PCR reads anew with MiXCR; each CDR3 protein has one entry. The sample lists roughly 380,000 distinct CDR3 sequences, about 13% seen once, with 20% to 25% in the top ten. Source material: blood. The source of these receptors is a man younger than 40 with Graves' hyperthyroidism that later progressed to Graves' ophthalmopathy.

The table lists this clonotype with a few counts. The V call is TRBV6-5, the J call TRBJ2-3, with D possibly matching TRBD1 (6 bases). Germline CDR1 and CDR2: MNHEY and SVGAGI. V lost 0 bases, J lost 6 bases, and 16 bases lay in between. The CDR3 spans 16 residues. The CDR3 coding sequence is TGTGCCAGCAGTTACTCGTTCCCAGGCCAGGGGGATACGCAGTATTTT. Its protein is CASSYSFPGQGDTQYF.

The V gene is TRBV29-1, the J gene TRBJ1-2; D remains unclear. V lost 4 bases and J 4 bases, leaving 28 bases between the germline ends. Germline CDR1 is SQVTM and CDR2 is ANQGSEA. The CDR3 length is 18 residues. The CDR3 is CSVGSKTDGRSFGYGYTF. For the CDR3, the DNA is TGCAGCGTTGGAAGTAAGACGGACGGACGTTCCTTTGGCTATGGCTACACCTTC.

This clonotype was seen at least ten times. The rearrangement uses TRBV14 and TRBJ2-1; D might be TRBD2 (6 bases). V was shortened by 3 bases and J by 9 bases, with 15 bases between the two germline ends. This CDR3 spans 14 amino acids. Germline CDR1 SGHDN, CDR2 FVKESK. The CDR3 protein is CASSHGGLAIEQFF. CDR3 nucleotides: TGTGCCAGCAGCCATGGGGGGTTGGCCATTGAGCAGTTCTTC.

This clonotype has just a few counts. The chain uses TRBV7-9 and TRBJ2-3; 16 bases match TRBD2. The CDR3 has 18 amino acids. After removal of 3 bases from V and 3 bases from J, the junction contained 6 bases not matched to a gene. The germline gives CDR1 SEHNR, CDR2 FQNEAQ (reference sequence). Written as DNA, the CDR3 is TGTGCCAGCAGCTTGGGACTAGCGGGGGGGGGGCGGACAGATACGCAGTATTTT. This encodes CASSLGLAGGGRTDTQYF. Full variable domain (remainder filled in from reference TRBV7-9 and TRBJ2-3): DTGVSQNPRHKITKRGQNVTFRCDPISEHNRLYWYRQTLGQGPEFLTYFQNEAQLEKSRLLSDRFSAERPKGSFSTLEIQRTEQGDSAMYLCASSLGLAGGGRTDTQYFGPGTRLTVL.

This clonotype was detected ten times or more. CDR3 nucleotide sequence: TGTGCCAGCAGCACCAGGGGGGCCGGGGAGCTGTTTTTT. This translates into CASSTRGAGELFF. The chain recombines TRBV11-3 with TRBJ2-2, with D maybe TRBD1 (7 bases). Trimming removed 5 bases from V and 6 bases from J, with 10 bases in between. Germline CDR1 reads SGHNT; CDR2 reads YENEEA. The CDR3 is made up of 13 amino acids.

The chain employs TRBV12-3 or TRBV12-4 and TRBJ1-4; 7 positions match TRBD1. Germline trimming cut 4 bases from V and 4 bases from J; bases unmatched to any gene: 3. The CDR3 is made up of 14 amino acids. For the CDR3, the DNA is TGTGCCAGCAGTTGGGGACAGATTAATGAAAAACTGTTTTTT. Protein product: CASSWGQINEKLFF.

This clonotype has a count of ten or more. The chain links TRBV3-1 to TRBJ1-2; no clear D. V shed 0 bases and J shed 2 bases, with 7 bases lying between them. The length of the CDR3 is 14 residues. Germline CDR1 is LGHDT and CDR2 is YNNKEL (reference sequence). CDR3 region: CASSQEDGNYGYTF. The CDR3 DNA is TGTGCCAGCAGCCAAGAAGACGGCAACTATGGCTACACCTTC. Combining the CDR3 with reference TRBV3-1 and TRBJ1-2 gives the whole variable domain DTAVSQTPKYLVTQMGNDKSIKCEQNLGHDTMYWYKQDSKKFLKIMFSYNNKELIINETVPNRFSPKSPDKAHLNLHINSLELGDSAVYFCASSQEDGNYGYTFGSGTRLTVV.

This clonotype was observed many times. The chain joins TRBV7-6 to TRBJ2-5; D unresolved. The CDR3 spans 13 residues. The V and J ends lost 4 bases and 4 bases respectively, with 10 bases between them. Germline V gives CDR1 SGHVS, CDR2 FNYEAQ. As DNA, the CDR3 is TGTGCCAGCAGCTCCCCGTGGACAGAGACCCAGTACTTC. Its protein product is CASSSPWTETQYF. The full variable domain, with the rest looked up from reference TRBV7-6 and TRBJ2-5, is GAGVSQSPRYKVTKRGQDVALRCDPISGHVSLYWYRQALGQGPEFLTYFNYEAQQDKSGLPNDRFSAERPEGSISTLTIQRTEQRDSAMYRCASSSPWTETQYFGPGTRLLVL.

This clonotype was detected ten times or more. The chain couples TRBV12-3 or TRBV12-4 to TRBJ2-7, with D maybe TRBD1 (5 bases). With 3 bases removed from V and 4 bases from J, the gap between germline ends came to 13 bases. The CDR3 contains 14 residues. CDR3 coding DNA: TGTGCCAGCAGTTTTTGGACACTGGGTTACGAGCAGTACTTC. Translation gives CASSFWTLGYEQYF.

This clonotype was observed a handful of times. The CDR3 region has the DNA TGTGCCACCTACCCGAGCGGTCAAGCCAAAAACATTCAGTACTTC. This codes for CATYPSGQAKNIQYF. The chain links TRBV6-2 or TRBV6-3 to TRBJ2-4, with D possibly matching TRBD2 (5 bases). Deletions cut 10 bases from V and 0 bases from J, with 16 bases between. CDR3 length: 15 amino acids. Germline assignment: CDR1 MNHEY and CDR2 SVGEGT.

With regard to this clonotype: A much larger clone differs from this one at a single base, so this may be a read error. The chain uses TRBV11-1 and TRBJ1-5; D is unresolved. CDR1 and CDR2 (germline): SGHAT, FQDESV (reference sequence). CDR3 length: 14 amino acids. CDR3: CAGSLSQGNQPQHF. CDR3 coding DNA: TGTGCCGGCAGCTTAAGTCAGGGCAATCAGCCCCAGCATTTT. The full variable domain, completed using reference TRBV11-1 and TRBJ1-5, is EAEVAQSPRYKITEKSQAVAFWCDPISGHATLYWYRQILGQGPELLVQFQDESVVDDSQLPKDRFSAERLKGVDSTLKIQPAELGDSAMYLCAGSLSQGNQPQHFGDGTRLSIL.

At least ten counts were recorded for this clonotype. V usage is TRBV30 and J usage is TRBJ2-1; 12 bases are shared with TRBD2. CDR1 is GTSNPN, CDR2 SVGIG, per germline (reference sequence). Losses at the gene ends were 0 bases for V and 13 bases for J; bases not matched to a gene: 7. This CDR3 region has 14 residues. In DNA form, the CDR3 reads TGTGCCTGGAGTGTGCTAGCGGGGGGGCTTATTCAGTTCTTC. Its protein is CAWSVLAGGLIQFF. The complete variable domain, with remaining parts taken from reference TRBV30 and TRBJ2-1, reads SQTIHQWPATLVQPVGSPLSLECTVEGTSNPNLYWYRQAAGRGLQLLFYSVGIGQISSEVPQNLSASRPQDRQFILSSKKLLLSDSGFYLCAWSVLAGGLIQFFGPGTRLTVL.

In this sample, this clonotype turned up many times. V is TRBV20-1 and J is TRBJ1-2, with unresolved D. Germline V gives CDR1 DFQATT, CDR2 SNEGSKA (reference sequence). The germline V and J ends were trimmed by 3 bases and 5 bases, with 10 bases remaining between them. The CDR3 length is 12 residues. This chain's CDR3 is CSASARTYGYTF. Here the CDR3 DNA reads TGCAGTGCTAGTGCGAGGACTTATGGCTACACCTTC.

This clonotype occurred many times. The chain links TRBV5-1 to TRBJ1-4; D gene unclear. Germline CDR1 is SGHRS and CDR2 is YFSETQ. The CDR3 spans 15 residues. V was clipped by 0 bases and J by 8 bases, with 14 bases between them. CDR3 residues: CASSLASRMVEKLFF. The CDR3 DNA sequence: TGCGCCAGCAGCTTGGCCAGTCGGATGGTAGAAAAACTGTTTTTT. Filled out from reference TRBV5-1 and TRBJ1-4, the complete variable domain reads KAGVTQTPRYLIKTRGQQVTLSCSPISGHRSVSWYQQTPGQGLQFLFEYFSETQRNKGNFPGRFSGRQFSNSRSEMNVSTLELGDSALYLCASSLASRMVEKLFFGSGTQLSVL.

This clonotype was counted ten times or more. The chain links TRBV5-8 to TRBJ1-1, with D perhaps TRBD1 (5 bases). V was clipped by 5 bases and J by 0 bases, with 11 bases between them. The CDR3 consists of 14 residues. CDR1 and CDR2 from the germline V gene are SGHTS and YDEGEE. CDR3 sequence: CASSADTMNTEAFF. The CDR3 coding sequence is TGTGCCAGCAGTGCGGACACAATGAACACTGAAGCTTTCTTT. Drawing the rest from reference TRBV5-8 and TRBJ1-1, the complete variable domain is EAGVTQSPTHLIKTRGQQATLRCSPISGHTSVYWYQQALGLGLQFLLWYDEGEERNRGNFPPRFSGRQFPNYSSELNVNALELEDSALYLCASSADTMNTEAFFGQGTRLTVV.

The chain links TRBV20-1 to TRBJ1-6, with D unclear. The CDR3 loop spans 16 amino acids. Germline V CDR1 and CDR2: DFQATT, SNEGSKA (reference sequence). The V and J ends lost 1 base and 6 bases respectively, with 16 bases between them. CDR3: CSARAARSGSNSPLHF. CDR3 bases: TGCAGTGCTAGAGCCGCCCGGTCTGGTAGTAATTCACCCCTCCACTTT.